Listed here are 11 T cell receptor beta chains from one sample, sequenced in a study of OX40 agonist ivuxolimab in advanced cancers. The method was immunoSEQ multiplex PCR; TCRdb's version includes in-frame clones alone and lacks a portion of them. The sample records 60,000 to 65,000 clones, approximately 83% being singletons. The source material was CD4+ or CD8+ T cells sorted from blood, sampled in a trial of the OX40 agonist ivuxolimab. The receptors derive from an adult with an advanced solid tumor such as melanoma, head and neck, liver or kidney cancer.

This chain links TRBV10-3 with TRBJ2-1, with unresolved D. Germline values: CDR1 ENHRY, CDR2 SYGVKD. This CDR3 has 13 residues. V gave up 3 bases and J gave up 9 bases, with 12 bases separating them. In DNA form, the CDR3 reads TGTGCCATCAGTGAAAATGGCGGCATTGAGCAGTTCTTC. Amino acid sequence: CAISENGGIEQFF.

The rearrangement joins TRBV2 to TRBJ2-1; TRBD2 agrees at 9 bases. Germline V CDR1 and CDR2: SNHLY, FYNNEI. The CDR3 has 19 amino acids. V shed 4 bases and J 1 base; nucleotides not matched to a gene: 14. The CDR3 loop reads CASSGLAGPQSRSYNEQFF. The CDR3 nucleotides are TGTGCCAGCAGTGGCCTAGCGGGACCTCAATCTAGATCCTACAATGAGCAGTTCTTC.

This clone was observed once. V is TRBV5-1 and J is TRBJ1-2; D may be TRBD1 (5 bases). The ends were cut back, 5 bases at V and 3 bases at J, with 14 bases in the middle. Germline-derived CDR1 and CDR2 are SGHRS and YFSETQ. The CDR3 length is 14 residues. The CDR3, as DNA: TGCGCCAGCAGTAGGCCGGGGCCTGACTATGGCTACACCTTC. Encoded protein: CASSRPGPDYGYTF.

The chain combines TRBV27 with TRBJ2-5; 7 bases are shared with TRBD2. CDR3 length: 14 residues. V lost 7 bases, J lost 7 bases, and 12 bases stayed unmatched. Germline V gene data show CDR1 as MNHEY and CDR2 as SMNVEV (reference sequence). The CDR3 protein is CASNPGGRIGTQYF. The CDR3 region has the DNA TGTGCCAGCAACCCGGGGGGTCGAATCGGGACCCAGTACTTC.

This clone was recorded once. The CDR3 is CASSDDPFGQYSNQPQHF. DNA of the CDR3: TGTGCCAGCAGTGACGACCCCTTCGGACAGTATAGCAATCAGCCCCAGCATTTT. The chain is built from TRBV6-4 and TRBJ1-5; maybe TRBD1 (6 bases). CDR3 length: 18 amino acids. Germline loops: CDR1 MRHNA, CDR2 SNTAGT. V dropped 2 bases and J dropped 0 bases, with 17 bases sitting between them.

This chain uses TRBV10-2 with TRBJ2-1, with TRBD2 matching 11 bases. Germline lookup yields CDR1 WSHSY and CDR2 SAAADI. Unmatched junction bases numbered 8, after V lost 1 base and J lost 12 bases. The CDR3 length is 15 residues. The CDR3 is CASSEFPLAGDRQFF. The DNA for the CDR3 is TGCGCCAGCAGTGAGTTCCCACTAGCGGGAGATCGGCAGTTCTTC.

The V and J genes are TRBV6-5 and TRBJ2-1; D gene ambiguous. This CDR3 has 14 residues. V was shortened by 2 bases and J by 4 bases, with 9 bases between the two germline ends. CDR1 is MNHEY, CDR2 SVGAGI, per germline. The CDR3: CASSYGNPYNEQFF. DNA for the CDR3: TGTGCCAGCAGTTACGGGAACCCTTACAATGAGCAGTTCTTC.

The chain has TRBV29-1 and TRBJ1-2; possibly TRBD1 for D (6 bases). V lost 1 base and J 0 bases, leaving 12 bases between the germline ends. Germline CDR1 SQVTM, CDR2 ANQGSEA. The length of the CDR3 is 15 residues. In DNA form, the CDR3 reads TGCAGCGTTGAAGTGACAGGCGCTTCTAACTATGGCTACACCTTC. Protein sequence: CSVEVTGASNYGYTF.

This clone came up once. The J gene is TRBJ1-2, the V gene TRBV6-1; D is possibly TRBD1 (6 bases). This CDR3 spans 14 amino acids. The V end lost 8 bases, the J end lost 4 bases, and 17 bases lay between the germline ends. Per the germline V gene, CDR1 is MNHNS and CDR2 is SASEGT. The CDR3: CASESDSASYGYTF. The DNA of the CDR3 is TGTGCCAGCGAGTCGGACAGTGCGAGCTATGGCTACACCTTC.

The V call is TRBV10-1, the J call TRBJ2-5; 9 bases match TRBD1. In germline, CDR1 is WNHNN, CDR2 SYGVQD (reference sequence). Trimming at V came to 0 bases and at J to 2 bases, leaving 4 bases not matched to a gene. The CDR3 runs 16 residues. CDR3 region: CASSESGTGTQETQYF. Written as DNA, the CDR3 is TGCGCCAGCAGTGAGTCGGGGACAGGGACTCAAGAGACCCAGTACTTC.

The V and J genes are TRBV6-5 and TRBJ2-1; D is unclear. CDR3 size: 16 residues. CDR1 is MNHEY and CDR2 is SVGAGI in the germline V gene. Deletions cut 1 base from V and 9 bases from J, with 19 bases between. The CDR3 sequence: CASSYLGSKSRGEQFF. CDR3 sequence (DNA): TGTGCCAGCAGTTACTTGGGTTCCAAGTCTCGTGGTGAGCAGTTCTTC.